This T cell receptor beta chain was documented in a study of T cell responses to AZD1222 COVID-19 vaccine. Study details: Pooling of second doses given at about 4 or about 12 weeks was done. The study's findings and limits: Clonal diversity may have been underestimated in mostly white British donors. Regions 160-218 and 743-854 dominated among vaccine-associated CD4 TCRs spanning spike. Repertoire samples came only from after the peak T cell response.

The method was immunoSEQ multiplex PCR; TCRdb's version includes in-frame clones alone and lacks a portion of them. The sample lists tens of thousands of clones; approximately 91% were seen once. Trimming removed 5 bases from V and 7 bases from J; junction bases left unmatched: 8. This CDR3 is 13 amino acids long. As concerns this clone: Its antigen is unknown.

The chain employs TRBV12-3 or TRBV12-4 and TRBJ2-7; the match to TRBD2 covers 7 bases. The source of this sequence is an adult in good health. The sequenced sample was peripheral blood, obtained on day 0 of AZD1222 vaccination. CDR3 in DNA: TGTGCCAGCAGTCAGCGACTAGCACAAGAGCAGTACTTC. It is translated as CASSQRLAQEQYF.